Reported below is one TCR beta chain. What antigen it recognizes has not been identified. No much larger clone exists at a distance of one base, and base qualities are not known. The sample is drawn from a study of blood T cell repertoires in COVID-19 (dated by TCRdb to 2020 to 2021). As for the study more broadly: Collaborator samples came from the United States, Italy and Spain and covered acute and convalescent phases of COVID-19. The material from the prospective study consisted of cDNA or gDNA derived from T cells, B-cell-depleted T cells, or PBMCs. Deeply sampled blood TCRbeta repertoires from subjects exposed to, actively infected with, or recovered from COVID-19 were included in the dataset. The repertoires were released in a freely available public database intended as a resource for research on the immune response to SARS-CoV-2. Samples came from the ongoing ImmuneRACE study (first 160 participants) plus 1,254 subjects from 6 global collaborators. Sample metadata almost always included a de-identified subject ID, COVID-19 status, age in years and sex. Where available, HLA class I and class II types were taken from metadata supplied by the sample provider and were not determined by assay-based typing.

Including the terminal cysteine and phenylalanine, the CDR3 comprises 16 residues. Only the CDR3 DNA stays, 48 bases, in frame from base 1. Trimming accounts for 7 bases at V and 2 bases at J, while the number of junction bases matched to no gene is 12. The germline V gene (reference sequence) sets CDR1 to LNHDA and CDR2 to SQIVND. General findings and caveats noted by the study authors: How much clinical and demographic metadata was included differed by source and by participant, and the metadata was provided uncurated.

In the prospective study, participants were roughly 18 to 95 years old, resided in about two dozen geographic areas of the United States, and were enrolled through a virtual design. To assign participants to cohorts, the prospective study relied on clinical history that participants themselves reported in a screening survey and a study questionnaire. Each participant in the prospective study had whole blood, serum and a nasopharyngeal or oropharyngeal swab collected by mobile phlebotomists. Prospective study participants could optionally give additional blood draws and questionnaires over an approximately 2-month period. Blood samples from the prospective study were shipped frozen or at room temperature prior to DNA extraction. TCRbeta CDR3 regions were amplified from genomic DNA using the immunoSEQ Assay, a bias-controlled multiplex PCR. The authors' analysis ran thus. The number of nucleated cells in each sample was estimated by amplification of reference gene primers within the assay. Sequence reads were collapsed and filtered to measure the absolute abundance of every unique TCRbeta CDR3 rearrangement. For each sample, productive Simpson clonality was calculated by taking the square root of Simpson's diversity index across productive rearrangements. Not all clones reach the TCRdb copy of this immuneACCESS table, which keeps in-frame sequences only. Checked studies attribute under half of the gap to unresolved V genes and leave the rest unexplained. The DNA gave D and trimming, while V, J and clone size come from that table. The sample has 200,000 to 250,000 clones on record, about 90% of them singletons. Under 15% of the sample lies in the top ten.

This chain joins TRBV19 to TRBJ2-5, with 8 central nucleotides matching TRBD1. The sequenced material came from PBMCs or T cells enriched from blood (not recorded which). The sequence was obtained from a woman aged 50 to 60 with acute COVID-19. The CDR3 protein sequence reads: CASTPRHDRGQETQYF. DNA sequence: TGTGCCAGTACCCCTCGTCATGACAGGGGTCAAGAGACCCAGTACTTC. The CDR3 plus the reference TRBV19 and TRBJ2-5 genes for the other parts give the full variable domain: DGGITQSPKYLFRKEGQNVTLSCEQNLNHDAMYWYRQDPGQGLRLIYYSQIVNDFQKGDIAEGYSVSREKKESFPLTVTSAQKNPTAFYLCASTPRHDRGQETQYFGPGTRLLVL.